The rows below give T cell receptor beta chains drawn from one sample of a study of T cell responses to AZD1222 COVID-19 vaccine. The assay was immunoSEQ multiplex PCR, and TCRdb's table has in-frame clones only and misses some. This table holds tens of thousands of clones, about 90% found once. Sequenced material: peripheral blood, taken 28 days after the second AZD1222 dose. The receptors were gathered from an adult who received the AZD1222 COVID-19 vaccine. Each CDR3 is given with its conserved first and last residue. The D gene is left open where the match is weak. Size is stated for part of the rows, as once, few or many counts, or as a class when the clone is expanded.

clone size	V gene	J gene	D gene	CDR3 DNA	CDR3 protein
once	TRBV3-1/TRBV3-2	TRBJ1-5	-	TGTGCCAGCAGCCAAGGTACCAGGATCAATCAGCCCCAGCATTTT	CASSQGTRINQPQHF
-	TRBV28	TRBJ2-7	-	TGTGCCAGCAGTTTAATGGGGCCAGGGCCTACCTACGAGCAGTACTTC	CASSLMGPGPTYEQYF
few	TRBV25-1	TRBJ1-6	-	TGTGCCAGCACCTGGAGCTCCTATAATTCACCCCTCCACTTT	CASTWSSYNSPLHF
-	TRBV9	TRBJ1-2	TRBD1	TGTGCCAGCAGCGGGTCGACAGGGGGCGGTTTTAATGGCTACACCTTC	CASSGSTGGGFNGYTF
-	TRBV7-9	TRBJ2-1	-	TGTGCCAGCAGCTTATCCTCGTATGGGGGGACACAGTTCTTC	CASSLSSYGGTQFF
-	TRBV3-1/TRBV3-2	TRBJ2-5	TRBD2	TGTGCCAGCAGCAGACGGGGGGGCCGGGAGACCCAGTACTTC	CASSRRGGRETQYF
once	TRBV7-3	TRBJ2-2	-	TGTGCCAGCAGCTCGCGGACAGAAGGGACCGGGGAGCTGTTTTTT	CASSSRTEGTGELFF
few	TRBV7-9	TRBJ2-7	-	TGTGCCAGCAGCCCCACTTCCTACGAGCAGTACTTC	CASSPTSYEQYF
-	TRBV29-1	TRBJ2-3	TRBD2	TGCAGCGTCCACCTAGCGGGGGGGCCAGTAGATACGCAGTATTTT	CSVHLAGGPVDTQYF
once	TRBV18	TRBJ2-2	-	TGTGCCAGCTCACCATACGGCAGGAGGGACACCGGGGAGCTGTTTTTT	CASSPYGRRDTGELFF
-	TRBV5-6	TRBJ2-5	TRBD1	TGTGCCAGCAGCCGGCCGGGACAGGGGACTGGGGCCCAGTACTTC	CASSRPGQGTGAQYF
-	TRBV14	TRBJ2-7	TRBD2	TGTGCCAGCAGAAGGGCGGGGGGGCCTTACGAGCAGTACTTC	CASRRAGGPYEQYF
-	TRBV19	TRBJ2-1	-	TGTGCCAGTAGTCCGGTGACTATCAATGAGCAGTTCTTC	CASSPVTINEQFF
-	TRBV5-6	TRBJ1-4	TRBD1	TGTGCCAGCAGCTCTGGGACAGGACTTAATGAAAAACTGTTTTTT	CASSSGTGLNEKLFF
-	TRBV6-5	TRBJ1-2	-	TGTGCCAGCAGGACCGAGGGGCGGTATGGCTACACCTTC	CASRTEGRYGYTF
-	TRBV7-2	TRBJ1-2	-	TGTGCCAGCAGCTTAGCGTCGCGAGACTATGGCTACACCTTC	CASSLASRDYGYTF
few	TRBV9	TRBJ2-7	TRBD2	TGTGCCAGCAGCCGAGGGACTAGCGGGTCCTACGAGCAGTACTTC	CASSRGTSGSYEQYF
-	TRBV6-1	TRBJ1-2	-	TGTGCCAGCAGTGAAGACAGTCACTATGGCTACACCTTC	CASSEDSHYGYTF
-	TRBV2	TRBJ1-1	-	TGTGCCAGCAGTTCAGGACAGACAATGAACACTGAAGCTTTCTTT	CASSSGQTMNTEAFF
once	TRBV30	TRBJ2-7	-	TGTGCCTGGAGTGTAACGATGGACTGGGAGCAGTACTTC	CAWSVTMDWEQYF
once	TRBV28	TRBJ2-7	-	TGTGCCAGCAGTTTAGCCCTCTCGACAGGAGACTCCTACGAGCAGTACTTC	CASSLALSTGDSYEQYF
-	TRBV5-6	TRBJ1-5	-	TGTGCCAGCAGCTTGGGGTATTATAGCAATCAGCCCCAGCATTTT	CASSLGYYSNQPQHF
-	TRBV9	TRBJ1-1	-	TGTGCCAGCAGCGCTGAGGTGGGGAACACTGAAGCTTTCTTT	CASSAEVGNTEAFF
-	TRBV5-8	TRBJ1-6	-	TGTGCCAGCAGCTTGGGAGAAATTTGGGCCCCAAATTCACCCCTCCACTTT	CASSLGEIWAPNSPLHF
-	TRBV5-1	TRBJ2-7	TRBD2	TGCGCCAGCAGCTTTAGCGGGGCGGGGTACGAGCAGTACTTC	CASSFSGAGYEQYF
-	TRBV15	TRBJ1-3	-	TGTGCCACCAGCAGAGATCGGGGGGTGGATGGAAACACCATATATTTT	CATSRDRGVDGNTIYF
-	TRBV2	TRBJ1-2	-	TGTGCCAGCAGTGAAGCACTTACTAACTATGGCTACACCTTC	CASSEALTNYGYTF
-	TRBV24-1	TRBJ1-2	-	TGTGCCACCAGTGATTTTTACGGATTCTATGGCTACACCTTC	CATSDFYGFYGYTF
-	TRBV5-8	TRBJ2-4	TRBD2	TGTGCCAGCAGCCTCCCGGCAGGGAGGGAGGACATTCAGTACTTC	CASSLPAGREDIQYF
-	TRBV19	TRBJ1-5	-	TGTGCCAGTAGTAGTGACAGTTTGAATCAGCCCCAGCATTTT	CASSSDSLNQPQHF
-	TRBV14	TRBJ2-2	-	TGTGCCAGCAGCCAAGTTTTCGCCGGGGAGCTGTTTTTT	CASSQVFAGELFF
-	TRBV10-2	TRBJ1-1	TRBD1	TGCGCCAGCAGTGAGGACAGGGGTGCCTTGAACACTGAAGCTTTCTTT	CASSEDRGALNTEAFF
few	TRBV7-6	TRBJ2-7	-	TGTGCCAGCAGCTTAGGGAAACAGGATTACGAGCAGTACTTC	CASSLGKQDYEQYF
-	TRBV30	TRBJ1-2	-	TGTGCCTGGAGGAGGGCAGACCTTAACTATGGCTACACCTTC	CAWRRADLNYGYTF
-	TRBV7-8	TRBJ1-5	-	TGTGCCAGCAGCTTAGCGGGCGGGAGTCAGCCCCAGCATTTT	CASSLAGGSQPQHF
-	TRBV20-1	TRBJ1-2	-	TGCAGTGCTAGTTGGGGCTATGGTGGCTACACCTTC	CSASWGYGGYTF
-	TRBV28	TRBJ2-3	-	TGTGCCAGCAGTTTAATCCGGGGGGCCAGGTTCAGCACAGATACGCAGTATTTT	CASSLIRGARFSTDTQYF
-	TRBV4-2	TRBJ2-6	-	TGTGCCAGCAGTCGTTTAAGGGGTTCCTCTGGGGCCAACGTCCTGACTTTC	CASSRLRGSSGANVLTF
-	TRBV5-4	TRBJ1-6	-	TGTGCCAGCAGGTCCGGGACTGATAATTCACCCCTCCACTTT	CASRSGTDNSPLHF
-	TRBV5-1	TRBJ1-6	TRBD1	TGCGCCAGCAGCGTAACCGGGACAGGGGGACGGTCACCCCTCCACTTT	CASSVTGTGGRSPLHF
-	TRBV7-9	TRBJ2-1	-	TGTGCCAGCAGCTTAGGTTCCGGGTCCCCACCTTACAATGAGCAGTTCTTC	CASSLGSGSPPYNEQFF
-	TRBV7-9	TRBJ2-7	-	TGTGCCAGCAGCCACCCCGACAGAGCCTACGAGCAGTACTTC	CASSHPDRAYEQYF
-	TRBV21-1	TRBJ1-3	-	TGTGCCAGCAGCAAAATCATGACAGGACCCCGCTCTGGAAACACCATATATTTT	CASSKIMTGPRSGNTIYF
-	TRBV19	TRBJ1-1	TRBD1	TGTGCCAGTAGAAACCCCGGGACAGGGAACACTGAAGCTTTCTTT	CASRNPGTGNTEAFF
-	TRBV4-2	TRBJ1-4	TRBD1	TGTGCCAGCAGCCTCGTTACCCTAGCCAGGGGGCAGACTAATGAAAAACTGTTTTTT	CASSLVTLARGQTNEKLFF
few	TRBV4-2	TRBJ2-5	TRBD1	TGTGCCAGCAGCCAAGGACAGGGGGGAGAGACCCAGTACTTC	CASSQGQGGETQYF
-	TRBV27	TRBJ1-4	-	TGTGCCAGCACCGATGGGGGAAAACTGTTTTTT	CASTDGGKLFF
-	TRBV5-5	TRBJ2-5	-	TGTGCCGCAGGGACTCAAGAGACCCAGTACTTC	CAAGTQETQYF
medium-sized	TRBV5-6	TRBJ2-5	-	TGTGCCAGCAGCTTGGCCTTGGGGCGGGAGACCCAGTACTTC	CASSLALGRETQYF
-	TRBV5-1	TRBJ1-1	TRBD1	TGCGCCAGCAGCCCCCACAGGGGGGAGAACACTGAAGCTTTCTTT	CASSPHRGENTEAFF
-	TRBV7-3	TRBJ1-2	-	TGTGCCAGCAGCCCCGACGGAGCTAACTATGGCTACACCTTC	CASSPDGANYGYTF
-	TRBV11-3	TRBJ1-1	-	TGTGCCAGCAGCCCAAGACGGGGAACTGAAGCTTTCTTT	CASSPRRGTEAFF
-	TRBV5-4	TRBJ1-2	-	TGTGCCAGCAGCTGGGGAGGTGGAGGGCTTAACTATGGCTACACCTTC	CASSWGGGGLNYGYTF
-	TRBV10-1	TRBJ2-3	TRBD2	TGCGCCAGCAGTGAGTCGACGGCTAGCGGGGGGCCAGGAGAAACAGATACGCAGTATTTT	CASSESTASGGPGETDTQYF